The rows below give T cell receptor beta chains drawn from one sample of a study of cytomegalovirus exposure and HLA in healthy donors. This table comes from immunoSEQ multiplex PCR, and its TCRdb copy is limited to in-frame clones, with some not included. The table has 200,000 to 300,000 clones, around 87% seen once. Sequenced: PBMCs. All receptors come from a woman aged 25 to 45 in good health and CMV-seropositive. Each CDR3 is given with its conserved first and last residue. Fields, in order: V gene, D gene, clone size, J gene, CDR3 DNA, CDR3 protein. A D gene is named only where the DNA matches it firmly. Expanded clones get a size class; other rows say once, few or many, or leave the size out.

TRBV6-6	.	.	TRBJ2-6	TGTGCCAGCAGTTACCGTTCCGTTCAGGGGGCCAACGTCCTGACTTTC	CASSYRSVQGANVLTF
TRBV9	.	.	TRBJ2-7	TGTGCCAGCAGCGTAGCGGGGGGCTGGGACGAGCAGTACTTC	CASSVAGGWDEQYF
TRBV29-1	.	.	TRBJ2-6	TGCAGCGCAACCTCGGGGTCTGGGGCCAACGTCCTGACTTTC	CSATSGSGANVLTF
TRBV12-5	.	.	TRBJ2-7	TGTGCTAGTGAAAACTACGACCACGACGGAACCTACGAGCAGTACTTC	CASENYDHDGTYEQYF
TRBV11-3	.	.	TRBJ1-2	TGTGCCAGCAGCTTACCAGGACATAACTATGGCTACACCTTC	CASSLPGHNYGYTF
TRBV30	.	.	TRBJ2-3	TGTGCCTGGAGTGTGGAGAGCTTTAGCACAGATACGCAGTATTTT	CAWSVESFSTDTQYF
TRBV6-1	.	.	TRBJ1-5	TGTGCCAGCAGTGTAACAGGAGACCCTTATCAGCCCCAGCATTTT	CASSVTGDPYQPQHF
TRBV7-2	.	once	TRBJ1-3	TGTGCCAGCAGCAAAGCAGGGGCTGGAAACACCATATATTTT	CASSKAGAGNTIYF
TRBV7-2	TRBD1	.	TRBJ2-3	TGTGCCAGCAGCTTAGAGGGGACAGGCACAGATACGCAGTATTTT	CASSLEGTGTDTQYF
TRBV19	.	.	TRBJ1-2	TGTGCCAGTAATTTCAGGGGCCGGGGCTACACCTTC	CASNFRGRGYTF
TRBV5-1	TRBD1	.	TRBJ2-2	TGCGCCAGCAGCTTGGAGAACAGGGGAGCCGGGGAGCTGTTTTTT	CASSLENRGAGELFF
TRBV19	.	.	TRBJ2-5	TGTGCCAGTAGTGGGAGGCCACAAGAGACCCAGTACTTC	CASSGRPQETQYF
TRBV6-6	.	.	TRBJ2-1	TGTGCCAGCAGTTGGGGGCAAGGTTTAGGGAATGAGCAGTTCTTC	CASSWGQGLGNEQFF
TRBV19	.	.	TRBJ2-4	TGTGCCAGTAGTATCACCGACAGCAAAAACATTCAGTACTTC	CASSITDSKNIQYF
TRBV5-6	TRBD1	.	TRBJ1-5	TGTGCCAGCAGCTTGAGTTTGACAGGGAAGAGCAATCAGCCCCAGCATTTT	CASSLSLTGKSNQPQHF
TRBV27	TRBD1	.	TRBJ2-3	TGTGCCAGCAGAAGGTCAGGGGGCATTTTACCAGATACGCAGTATTTT	CASRRSGGILPDTQYF
TRBV13	.	.	TRBJ2-1	TGTGCCAGCAGCTTAGGTGGGACTGCGGTAAATGAGCAGTTCTTC	CASSLGGTAVNEQFF
TRBV11-2	TRBD2	.	TRBJ2-5	TGTGCCAGCAGCCTTGGCCCAGGCGGGAGGGAGACCCAGTACTTC	CASSLGPGGRETQYF
TRBV10-2	.	.	TRBJ1-1	TGCGCCACCATGGCAGTCGCCGCTGAAGCTTTCTTT	CATMAVAAEAFF
TRBV6-1	TRBD1	few	TRBJ1-1	TGTGCCAGCAGTGAAATAGAGGCAGGGACAGCTACTGAAGCTTTCTTT	CASSEIEAGTATEAFF
TRBV27	TRBD1	.	TRBJ1-1	TGTGCCAGCAGTTGGGGACAGGGGGCTTCTGAAGCTTTCTTT	CASSWGQGASEAFF
TRBV6-1	.	few	TRBJ2-1	TGTGCCAGCAGGGTTCGGGAGATTGGGGTTCGCGAGCAGTTCTTC	CASRVREIGVREQFF
TRBV28	.	.	TRBJ2-7	TGTGCCAGCAGTTCAGCGGGTGCTCCTACCACCTACGAGCAGTACTTC	CASSSAGAPTTYEQYF
TRBV7-6	TRBD1	once	TRBJ1-2	TGTGCCAGCAGCCAAATGGGACAGGCCTTCTATGGCTACACCTTC	CASSQMGQAFYGYTF
TRBV9	TRBD1	.	TRBJ2-3	TGTGCCAGCAGCGTGGACAGGGGGCCCGCAGATACGCAGTATTTT	CASSVDRGPADTQYF
TRBV4-2	.	.	TRBJ1-2	TGTGCCAGCAGCCAAGGCGCAGGGGTGGACTATGGCTACACCTTC	CASSQGAGVDYGYTF
TRBV10-1	TRBD2	.	TRBJ2-7	TGCGCCAGCAGTGACTTCGGAGCGGGACCGGACGAGCAGTACTTC	CASSDFGAGPDEQYF
TRBV10-3	TRBD2	.	TRBJ2-1	TGTGCCATCAGTGATGTGGGAGGGCCCTTCTACAATGAGCAGTTCTTC	CAISDVGGPFYNEQFF
TRBV4-1	.	.	TRBJ1-1	TGCGCCAGCAGCCAAGGGGTCAGGCCGGGAAACACTGAAGCTTTCTTT	CASSQGVRPGNTEAFF
TRBV28	TRBD2	.	TRBJ2-1	TGTGCCAGCAGTTTATCGGTAGCGGGTGGGGTCGACAATGAGCAGTTCTTC	CASSLSVAGGVDNEQFF
TRBV30	TRBD2	.	TRBJ2-3	TGTGCCTGGAGTGGAAGCGGGAGGGATACGCAGTATTTT	CAWSGSGRDTQYF
TRBV4-1	TRBD1	.	TRBJ2-1	TGCGCCAGCAGGGGACAGGGAGCAGACAATGAGCAGTTCTTC	CASRGQGADNEQFF
TRBV19	.	.	TRBJ1-2	TGTGCCAGTGGTCCAACGGGGGTTTCGGTTGGCTACACCTTC	CASGPTGVSVGYTF
TRBV10-1	.	.	TRBJ2-5	TGCGCCAGCAGCCGTGCGGGCCAAGAGACCCAGTACTTC	CASSRAGQETQYF
TRBV2	.	.	TRBJ1-2	TGTGCCAGCGAGTATCCCCTAGGCTACACCTTC	CASEYPLGYTF
TRBV19	TRBD2	.	TRBJ2-2	TGTGCCAGTAGCCGCCTCGGGGGAGCGGGAGGGTGGACCGGGGAGCTGTTTTTT	CASSRLGGAGGWTGELFF
TRBV5-4	.	.	TRBJ2-4	TGTGCCAGCAGCTTGGGAGGGTCCAATCAAAACATTCAGTACTTC	CASSLGGSNQNIQYF
TRBV27	.	.	TRBJ2-1	TGTGCCAGCAGTCCTCGGACGAGGACTCACAATGAGCAGTTCTTC	CASSPRTRTHNEQFF
TRBV4-1	TRBD1	once	TRBJ2-3	TGCGCCAGCAGCCAAGATAGGACAGGAAAGTTAGCAGATACGCAGTATTTT	CASSQDRTGKLADTQYF
TRBV30	TRBD1	.	TRBJ1-5	TGTGCCTGGAGTGGACAGGGGCATCAGCCCCAGCATTTT	CAWSGQGHQPQHF
TRBV27	.	many	TRBJ1-1	TGTGCCAGCAGGGTCGGCCGCCTTAGTCGGGGGGAAAGGGCTGAAGCTTTCTTT	CASRVGRLSRGERAEAFF
TRBV6-1	TRBD1	.	TRBJ2-5	TGTGCCAGCAGTGAGGGACAGGGGCGTCGAGGGTACTTC	CASSEGQGRRGYF
TRBV9	TRBD2	.	TRBJ2-1	TGTGCCAGCAGCGTAGGATTTGCGGGAGCGGGCTATGAGCAGTTCTTC	CASSVGFAGAGYEQFF
TRBV6-1	.	once	TRBJ1-3	TGTGCCAGCAGTCCGGGACTGATCTCTGGAAACACCATATATTTT	CASSPGLISGNTIYF
TRBV7-9	.	.	TRBJ2-7	TGTGCCAGCAGCAATACGGGTGGATACGAGCAGTACTTC	CASSNTGGYEQYF
TRBV6-6	TRBD1	.	TRBJ2-7	TGTGCCAGCAGTCCCGACAGGGAACCCTACGAGCAGTACTTC	CASSPDREPYEQYF
TRBV14	TRBD1	once	TRBJ2-7	TGTGCCAGCAGCCAAGGGACAGGGGCCTACGAGCAGTACTTC	CASSQGTGAYEQYF
TRBV27	.	.	TRBJ2-3	TGTGCCAGCAGTTTAGCAGAACCAGATACGCAGTATTTT	CASSLAEPDTQYF
TRBV6-1	.	.	TRBJ2-1	TGTGCCAGCAGCGAAATACCGGGACACCTAATCGATGAGCAGTTCTTC	CASSEIPGHLIDEQFF
TRBV28	TRBD1	.	TRBJ2-7	TGTGCCAGCAGTCCACAGGGGGCTATAATATCCTACGAGCAGTACTTC	CASSPQGAIISYEQYF
TRBV19	.	.	TRBJ2-1	TGTGCCAGTAGTATAGGTGCCGGGAGTTTTGAGCAGTTCTTC	CASSIGAGSFEQFF
TRBV6-1	.	few	TRBJ2-2	TGTGCCAGCAGTGAAGAGGACGGTTGGGGGCCCGGGGAGCTGTTTTTT	CASSEEDGWGPGELFF
TRBV19	TRBD2	.	TRBJ2-7	TGTGCCAGTAGCATTTCAGCGGGAGTCTACGAGCAGTACTTC	CASSISAGVYEQYF
TRBV27	.	.	TRBJ1-5	TGTGCCAGCAGTTTATCGAACCCAAGGGGTCAGCCCCAGCATTTT	CASSLSNPRGQPQHF
TRBV5-1	.	.	TRBJ2-1	TGCGCCAGCAGCTTGGGGTTGGGCGCTAGCACCTACAATGAGCAGTTCTTC	CASSLGLGASTYNEQFF
TRBV5-1	.	.	TRBJ1-1	TGCGCCAGCAGCTTGGGACAGTTCCCCACTGAAGCTTTCTTT	CASSLGQFPTEAFF
TRBV4-2	.	.	TRBJ1-1	TGTGCCAGCAGCCAGGGTCAGACAGGATTGATGAACACTGAAGCTTTCTTT	CASSQGQTGLMNTEAFF
TRBV5-6	.	few	TRBJ1-2	TGTGCCAGCAGCCAGCGACAGAGCTACTCTTATTATGGCTACACCTTC	CASSQRQSYSYYGYTF
TRBV30	TRBD2	.	TRBJ2-7	TGTGCCTGGAGCGGACTAGCGGGAGTATGGGGGCACGAGCAGTACTTC	CAWSGLAGVWGHEQYF